These T cell receptor beta chains were read from a single sample in a study of vaccination effects on CD4 cells after COVID-19. No antigen is known for these receptors. The data were produced by immunoSEQ multiplex PCR, yet TCRdb's version contains in-frame clones alone and is incomplete. The table has tens of thousands of clones, approximately 71% seen once; the top ten hold approximately 2%. Material: CD4+ T cells from PBMCs cultured without peptide, obtained before COVID-19 vaccination. These TCRs come from a human donor who received a COVID-19 vaccine. Each CDR3 is given with its conserved first and last residue. The D gene is left open where the match is weak. Clone size appears in some rows only: once, few, many, or a class for an expanded clone.

15 TRBJ1-2 TRBV3-1/TRBV3-2 - TRBD1 CASSQVGTGNYGYTF TGTGCCAGCAGCCAAGTGGGGACAGGGAACTATGGCTACACCTTC
13 TRBJ2-5 TRBV2 - - CASSERRAETQYF TGTGCCAGCAGTGAGAGGAGGGCTGAGACCCAGTACTTC
18 TRBJ2-6 TRBV9 - TRBD1 CASSVRGTGGSGANVLTF TGTGCCAGCAGCGTAAGGGGGACAGGAGGCTCTGGGGCCAACGTCCTGACTTTC
14 TRBJ2-5 TRBV2 - - CASRRGTVEETQYF TGTGCCAGCAGGAGGGGGACGGTGGAAGAGACCCAGTACTTC
14 TRBJ2-5 TRBV7-3 - TRBD2 CASSRSGGGETQYF TGTGCCAGCAGCAGGAGCGGGGGGGGAGAGACCCAGTACTTC
15 TRBJ2-3 TRBV7-3 - - CASSSSAELTDTQYF TGTGCCAGCAGCTCCTCGGCGGAGCTCACAGATACGCAGTATTTT
16 TRBJ2-2 TRBV7-2 - TRBD1 CASSKTGAPNTGELFF TGTGCCAGCAGCAAGACAGGGGCTCCGAACACCGGGGAGCTGTTTTTT
15 TRBJ2-2 TRBV14 - - CASSLWRVHPGELFF TGTGCCAGCAGTCTATGGAGGGTGCATCCAGGGGAGCTGTTTTTT
20 TRBJ2-5 TRBV6-2/TRBV6-3 once - CASSYYLGPGQEAVQETQYF TGTGCCAGCAGTTATTATTTGGGACCGGGTCAGGAGGCGGTACAAGAGACCCAGTACTTC
15 TRBJ2-1 TRBV7-3 - - CASSSVTGLINEQFF TGTGCCAGCAGCTCCGTCACAGGGCTGATCAATGAGCAGTTCTTC
12 TRBJ2-2 TRBV6-1 - - CASSEGTGELFF TGTGCCAGCAGTGAGGGGACCGGGGAGCTGTTTTTT
13 TRBJ2-3 TRBV29-1 - TRBD1 CSVMTGGADTQYF TGCAGCGTTATGACAGGGGGCGCAGATACGCAGTATTTT
11 TRBJ2-2 TRBV27 few - CASSLAGELFF TGTGCCAGCAGCCTGGCCGGGGAGCTGTTTTTT
13 TRBJ1-1 TRBV6-4 - - CASSVQGNTEAFF TGTGCCAGCAGTGTACAGGGGAACACTGAAGCTTTCTTT
19 TRBJ2-1 TRBV10-1 - TRBD2 CASSVSRLAGGENNNEQFF TGCGCCAGCAGTGTCTCAAGACTAGCGGGGGGGGAAAATAACAATGAGCAGTTCTTC
14 TRBJ1-1 TRBV24-1 - - CATSDRRGSTEAFF TGTGCCACCAGTGACCGGAGGGGAAGCACTGAAGCTTTCTTT
17 TRBJ2-5 TRBV4-1 - - CASSQPWGGRHGWTQYF TGCGCCAGCAGCCAGCCTTGGGGTGGACGGCATGGATGGACCCAGTACTTC
14 TRBJ2-1 TRBV5-1 few TRBD2 CASSLMTSGNEQFF TGCGCCAGCAGCTTGATGACTAGCGGTAATGAGCAGTTCTTC
16 TRBJ1-5 TRBV4-1 few TRBD1 CASSQIIGTGFQPQHF TGCGCCAGCAGCCAAATAATCGGGACAGGGTTCCAGCCCCAGCATTTT
13 TRBJ1-1 TRBV27 - - CASSPSHRAEAFF TGTGCCAGCAGTCCATCGCATAGGGCTGAAGCTTTCTTT
16 TRBJ1-2 TRBV5-1 - TRBD1 CASSLETPGQGRGYTF TGCGCCAGCAGCTTAGAGACCCCGGGACAGGGTCGTGGCTACACCTTC
13 TRBJ1-1 TRBV6-5 - - CASSIQGNTEAFF TGTGCCAGCAGTATACAGGGGAACACTGAAGCTTTCTTT